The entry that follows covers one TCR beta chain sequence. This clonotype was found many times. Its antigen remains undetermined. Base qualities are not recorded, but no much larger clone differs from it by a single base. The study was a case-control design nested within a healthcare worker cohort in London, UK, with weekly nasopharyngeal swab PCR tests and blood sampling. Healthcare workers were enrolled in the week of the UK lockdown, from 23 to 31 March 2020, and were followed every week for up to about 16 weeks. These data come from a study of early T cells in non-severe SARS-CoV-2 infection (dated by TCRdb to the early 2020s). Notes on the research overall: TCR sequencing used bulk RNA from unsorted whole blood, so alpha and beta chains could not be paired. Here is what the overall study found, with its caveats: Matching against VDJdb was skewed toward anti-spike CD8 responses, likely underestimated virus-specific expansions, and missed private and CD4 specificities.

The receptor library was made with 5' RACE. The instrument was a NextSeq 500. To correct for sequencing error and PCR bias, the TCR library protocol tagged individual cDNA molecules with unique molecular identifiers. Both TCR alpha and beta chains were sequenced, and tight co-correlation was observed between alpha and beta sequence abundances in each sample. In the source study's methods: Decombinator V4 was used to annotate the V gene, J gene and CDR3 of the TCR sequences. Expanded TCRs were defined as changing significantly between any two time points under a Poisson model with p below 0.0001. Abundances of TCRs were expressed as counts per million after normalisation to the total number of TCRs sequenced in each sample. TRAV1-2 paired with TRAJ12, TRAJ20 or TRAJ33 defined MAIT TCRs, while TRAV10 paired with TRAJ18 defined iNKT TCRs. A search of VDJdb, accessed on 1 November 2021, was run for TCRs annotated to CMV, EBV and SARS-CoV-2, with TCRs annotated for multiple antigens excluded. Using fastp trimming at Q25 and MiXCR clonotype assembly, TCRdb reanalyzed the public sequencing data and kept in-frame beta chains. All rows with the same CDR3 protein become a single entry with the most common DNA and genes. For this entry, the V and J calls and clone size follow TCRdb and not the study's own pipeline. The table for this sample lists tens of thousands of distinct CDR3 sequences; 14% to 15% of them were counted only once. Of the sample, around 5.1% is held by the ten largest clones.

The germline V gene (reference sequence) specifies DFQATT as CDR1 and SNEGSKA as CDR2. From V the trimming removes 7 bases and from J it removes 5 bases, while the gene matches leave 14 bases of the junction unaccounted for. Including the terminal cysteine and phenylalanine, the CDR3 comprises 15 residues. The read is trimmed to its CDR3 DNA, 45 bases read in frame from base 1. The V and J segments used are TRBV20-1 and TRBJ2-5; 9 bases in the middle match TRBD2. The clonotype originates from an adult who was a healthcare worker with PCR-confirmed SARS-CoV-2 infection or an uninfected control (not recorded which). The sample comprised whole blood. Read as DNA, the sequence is TGCAGTGGAGGACTAGCGAAAGGGGGCAGGGAGACCCAGTACTTC. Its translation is CSGGLAKGGRETQYF.